This T cell receptor (beta chain) was identified in a study of cytomegalovirus exposure and HLA in healthy donors. Study summary: Genetic ancestry analysis placed approximately 78% of the approximately 390 donors that were genotyped in the Caucasian-associated cluster. Study conclusions and caveats: The authors later linked a missense DCLRE1C variant to TCR beta V- and J-gene trimming. A later analysis appeared to link common viral pathogens to several of the most significant clusters.

PCR employed 60 Vbeta and 13 Jbeta primers. Assay: immunoSEQ multiplex PCR; the TCRdb copy retains only in-frame clones and omits some. Of some 86,000 clones in the sample, less than 80% were seen once. To note about this clone: Its antigen remains unknown.

The germline V gene has CDR1 GTSNPN and CDR2 SVGIG (reference sequence). V was trimmed by 0 bases and J by 7 bases, leaving 6 bases between them. CDR3 length equals 11 residues. The sample comprised PBMCs. This TCR derives from a man aged 30-40 years in good health and CMV-seronegative. The chain links TRBV30 to TRBJ1-1, with D uncertain. Here the CDR3 DNA reads TGTGCCTGGAGTGTAAAGAGTGAAGCTTTCTTT. Residues: CAWSVKSEAFF. The full variable domain, rest sourced from reference TRBV30 and TRBJ1-1, is SQTIHQWPATLVQPVGSPLSLECTVEGTSNPNLYWYRQAAGRGLQLLFYSVGIGQISSEVPQNLSASRPQDRQFILSSKKLLLSDSGFYLCAWSVKSEAFFGQGTRLTVV.